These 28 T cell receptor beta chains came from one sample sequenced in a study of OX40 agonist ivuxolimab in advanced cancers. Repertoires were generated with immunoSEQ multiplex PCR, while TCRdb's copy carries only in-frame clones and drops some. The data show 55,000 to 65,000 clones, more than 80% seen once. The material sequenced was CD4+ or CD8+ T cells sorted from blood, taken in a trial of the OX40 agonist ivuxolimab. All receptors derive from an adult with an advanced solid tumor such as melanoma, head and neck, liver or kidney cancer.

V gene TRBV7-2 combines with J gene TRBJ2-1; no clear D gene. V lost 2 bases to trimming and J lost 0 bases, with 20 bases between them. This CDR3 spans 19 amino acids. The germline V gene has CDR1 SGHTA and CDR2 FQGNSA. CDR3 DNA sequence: TGTGCCAGCAGCTTATTTGGGCAGACTCTCGTAAGCTCCTACAATGAGCAGTTCTTC. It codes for CASSLFGQTLVSSYNEQFF.

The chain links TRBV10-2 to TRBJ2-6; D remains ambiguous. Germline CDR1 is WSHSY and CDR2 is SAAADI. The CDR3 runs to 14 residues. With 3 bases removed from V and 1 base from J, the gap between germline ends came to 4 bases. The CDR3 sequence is CASSDVSGANVLTF. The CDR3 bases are TGCGCCAGCAGTGATGTGTCTGGGGCCAACGTCCTGACTTTC.

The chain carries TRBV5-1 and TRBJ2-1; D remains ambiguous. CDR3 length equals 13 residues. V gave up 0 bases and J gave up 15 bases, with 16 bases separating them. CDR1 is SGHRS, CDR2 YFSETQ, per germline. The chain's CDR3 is CASSLVTESGRFF. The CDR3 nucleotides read TGCGCCAGCAGCTTGGTCACTGAATCCGGTCGGTTCTTC.

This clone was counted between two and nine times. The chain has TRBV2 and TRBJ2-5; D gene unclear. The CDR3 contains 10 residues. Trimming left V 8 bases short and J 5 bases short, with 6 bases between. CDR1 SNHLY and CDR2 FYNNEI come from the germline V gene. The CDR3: CASCLETQYF. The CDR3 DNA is TGTGCCAGCTGTCTGGAGACCCAGTACTTC.

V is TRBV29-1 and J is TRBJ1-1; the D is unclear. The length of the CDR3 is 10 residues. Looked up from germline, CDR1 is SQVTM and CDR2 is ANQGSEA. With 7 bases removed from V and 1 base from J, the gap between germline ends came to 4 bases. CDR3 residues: CSGWNTEAFF. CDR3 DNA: TGCAGCGGATGGAACACTGAAGCTTTCTTT.

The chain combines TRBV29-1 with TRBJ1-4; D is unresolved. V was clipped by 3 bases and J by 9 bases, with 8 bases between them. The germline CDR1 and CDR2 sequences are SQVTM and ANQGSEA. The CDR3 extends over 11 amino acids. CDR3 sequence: CSVDWAKKLFF. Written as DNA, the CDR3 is TGCAGCGTTGATTGGGCGAAAAAACTGTTTTTT.

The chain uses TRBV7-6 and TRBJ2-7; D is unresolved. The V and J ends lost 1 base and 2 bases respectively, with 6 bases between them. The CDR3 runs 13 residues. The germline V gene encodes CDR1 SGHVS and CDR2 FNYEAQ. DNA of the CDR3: TGTGCCAGCAGCTTAGAGGCTCCCTACGAGCAGTACTTC. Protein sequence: CASSLEAPYEQYF.

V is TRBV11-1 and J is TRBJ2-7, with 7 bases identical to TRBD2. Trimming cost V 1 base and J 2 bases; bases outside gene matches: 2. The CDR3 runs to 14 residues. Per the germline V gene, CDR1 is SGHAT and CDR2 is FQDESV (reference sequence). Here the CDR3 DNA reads TGTGCCAGCAGCTTAGTGGGGGGGACCTACGAGCAGTACTTC. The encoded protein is CASSLVGGTYEQYF.

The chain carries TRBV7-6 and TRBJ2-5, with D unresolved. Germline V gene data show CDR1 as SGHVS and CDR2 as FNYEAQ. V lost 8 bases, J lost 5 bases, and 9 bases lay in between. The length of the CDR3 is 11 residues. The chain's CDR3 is CASLLRETQYF. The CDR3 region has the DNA TGTGCCAGCCTATTGCGGGAGACCCAGTACTTC.

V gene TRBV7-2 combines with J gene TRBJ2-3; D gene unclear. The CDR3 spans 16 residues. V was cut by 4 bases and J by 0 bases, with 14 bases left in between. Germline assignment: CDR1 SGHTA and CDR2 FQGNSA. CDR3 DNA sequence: TGTGCCAGCAGCTCCCGACCACCACGGAGCACAGATACGCAGTATTTT. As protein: CASSSRPPRSTDTQYF. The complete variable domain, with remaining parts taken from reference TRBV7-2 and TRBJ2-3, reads GAGVSQSPSNKVTEKGKDVELRCDPISGHTALYWYRQSLGQGLEFLIYFQGNSAPDKSGLPSDRFSAERTGGSVSTLTIQRTQQEDSAVYLCASSSRPPRSTDTQYFGPGTRLTVL.

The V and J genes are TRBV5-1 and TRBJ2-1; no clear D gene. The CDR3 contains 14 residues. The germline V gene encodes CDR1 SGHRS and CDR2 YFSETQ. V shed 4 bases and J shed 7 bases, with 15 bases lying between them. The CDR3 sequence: CASSTTRTLNEQFF. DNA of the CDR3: TGCGCCAGCAGCACGACCAGGACCCTGAATGAGCAGTTCTTC.

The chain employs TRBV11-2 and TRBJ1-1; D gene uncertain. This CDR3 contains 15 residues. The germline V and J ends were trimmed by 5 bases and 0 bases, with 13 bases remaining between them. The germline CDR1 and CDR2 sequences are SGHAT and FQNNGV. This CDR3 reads CASSQSGSVNTEAFF. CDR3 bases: TGTGCCAGCAGCCAATCTGGGTCGGTGAACACTGAAGCTTTCTTT.

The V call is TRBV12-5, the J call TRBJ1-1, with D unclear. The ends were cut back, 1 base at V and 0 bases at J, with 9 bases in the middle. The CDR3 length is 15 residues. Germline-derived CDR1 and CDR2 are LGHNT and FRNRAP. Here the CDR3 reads CASGLGAGVNTEAFF. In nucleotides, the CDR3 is TGTGCTAGTGGTTTGGGGGCAGGAGTGAACACTGAAGCTTTCTTT.

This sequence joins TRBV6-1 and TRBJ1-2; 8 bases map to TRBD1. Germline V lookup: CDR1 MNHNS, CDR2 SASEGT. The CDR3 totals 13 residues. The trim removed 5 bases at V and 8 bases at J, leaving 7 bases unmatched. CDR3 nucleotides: TGTGCCAGCAGTAAGATGACAGGGGACGGCTACACCTTC. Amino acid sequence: CASSKMTGDGYTF.

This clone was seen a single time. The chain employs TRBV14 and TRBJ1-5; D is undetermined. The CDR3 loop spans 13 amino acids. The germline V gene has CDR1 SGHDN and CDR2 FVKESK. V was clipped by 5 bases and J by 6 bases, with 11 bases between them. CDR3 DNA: TGTGCCAGCAGCGACGGTCTTTCTCAGCCCCAGCATTTT. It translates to CASSDGLSQPQHF.

The CDR3 DNA reads TGTGCCAGCAGCTTAAACAGGGAAGGCTACACCTTC. It translates to CASSLNREGYTF. The J gene is TRBJ1-2, the V gene TRBV7-2, with a possible D match to TRBD1 (6 bases). The germline V gene has CDR1 SGHTA and CDR2 FQGNSA. Trimming removed 2 bases at V and 8 bases at J, with 9 bases between. The CDR3 consists of 12 residues.

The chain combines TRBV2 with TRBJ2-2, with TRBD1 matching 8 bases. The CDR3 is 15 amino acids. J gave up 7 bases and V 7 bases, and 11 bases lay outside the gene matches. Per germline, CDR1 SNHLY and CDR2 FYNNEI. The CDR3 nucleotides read TGTGCCAGCAAGGCAGGGGGCGCCTACATCGGGGAGCTGTTTTTT. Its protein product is CASKAGGAYIGELFF.

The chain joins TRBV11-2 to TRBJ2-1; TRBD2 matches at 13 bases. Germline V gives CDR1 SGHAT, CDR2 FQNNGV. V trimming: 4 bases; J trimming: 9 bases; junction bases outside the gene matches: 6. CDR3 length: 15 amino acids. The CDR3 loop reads CASSSLAGGLGEQFF. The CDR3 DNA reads TGTGCCAGCAGCTCACTAGCGGGGGGGCTTGGTGAGCAGTTCTTC.

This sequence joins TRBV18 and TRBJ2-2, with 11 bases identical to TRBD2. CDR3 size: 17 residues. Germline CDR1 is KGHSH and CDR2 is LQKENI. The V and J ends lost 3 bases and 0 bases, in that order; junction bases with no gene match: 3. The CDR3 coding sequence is TGTGCCAGCTCACCTTTAGCGGGAGGGACGAACACCGGGGAGCTGTTTTTT. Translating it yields CASSPLAGGTNTGELFF. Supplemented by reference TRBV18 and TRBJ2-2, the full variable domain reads NAGVMQNPRHLVRRRGQEARLRCSPMKGHSHVYWYRQLPEEGLKFMVYLQKENIIDESGMPKERFSAEFPKEGPSILRIQQVVRGDSAAYFCASSPLAGGTNTGELFFGEGSRLTVL.

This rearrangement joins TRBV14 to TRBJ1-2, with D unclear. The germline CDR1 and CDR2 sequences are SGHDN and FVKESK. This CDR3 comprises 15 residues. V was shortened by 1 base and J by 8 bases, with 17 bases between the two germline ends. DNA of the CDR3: TGTGCCAGCAGCCAAGTTCACTCCTCCCCAGGCGGCTACACCTTC. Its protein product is CASSQVHSSPGGYTF.

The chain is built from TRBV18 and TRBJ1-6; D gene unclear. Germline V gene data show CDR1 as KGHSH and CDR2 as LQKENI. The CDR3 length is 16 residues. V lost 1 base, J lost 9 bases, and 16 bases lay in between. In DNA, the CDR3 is TGTGCCAGCTCACCACAATGGGTGGAAGCAGGTTCACCCCTCCACTTT. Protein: CASSPQWVEAGSPLHF.

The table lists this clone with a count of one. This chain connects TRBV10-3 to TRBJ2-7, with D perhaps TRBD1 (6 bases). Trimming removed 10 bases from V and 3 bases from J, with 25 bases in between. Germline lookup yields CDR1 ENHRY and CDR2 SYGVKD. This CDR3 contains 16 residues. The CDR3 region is CATEDEQGQGIYEQYF. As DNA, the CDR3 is TGTGCCACCGAAGACGAACAGGGTCAGGGTATCTACGAGCAGTACTTC.

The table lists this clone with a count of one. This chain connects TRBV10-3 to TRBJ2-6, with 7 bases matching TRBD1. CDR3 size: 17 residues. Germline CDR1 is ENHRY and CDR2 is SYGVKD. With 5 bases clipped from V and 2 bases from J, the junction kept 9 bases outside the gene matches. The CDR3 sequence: CAISSTGVNPGANVLTF. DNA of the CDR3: TGTGCCATCAGTTCTACAGGGGTTAACCCTGGGGCCAACGTCCTGACTTTC.

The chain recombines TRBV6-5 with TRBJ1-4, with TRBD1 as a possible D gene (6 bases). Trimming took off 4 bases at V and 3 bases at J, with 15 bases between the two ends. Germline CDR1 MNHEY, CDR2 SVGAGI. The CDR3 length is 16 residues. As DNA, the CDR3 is TGTGCCAGCAGTTCTAGGGGGACCTGGGCTAATGAAAAACTGTTTTTT. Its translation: CASSSRGTWANEKLFF.

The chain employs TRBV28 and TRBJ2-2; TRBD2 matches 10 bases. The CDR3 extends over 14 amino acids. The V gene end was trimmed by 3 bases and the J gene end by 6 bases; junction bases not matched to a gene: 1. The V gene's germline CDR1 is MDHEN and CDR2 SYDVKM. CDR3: CASSLTSGPGELFF. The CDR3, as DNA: TGTGCCAGCAGTTTGACTAGCGGGCCCGGGGAGCTGTTTTTT.

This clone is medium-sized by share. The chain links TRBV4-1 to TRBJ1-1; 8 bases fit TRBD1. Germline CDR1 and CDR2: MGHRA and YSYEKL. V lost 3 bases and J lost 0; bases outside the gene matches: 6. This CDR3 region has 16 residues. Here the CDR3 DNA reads TGCGCCAGCAGCCACACAGGGGGAACCATGAACACTGAAGCTTTCTTT. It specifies CASSHTGGTMNTEAFF.

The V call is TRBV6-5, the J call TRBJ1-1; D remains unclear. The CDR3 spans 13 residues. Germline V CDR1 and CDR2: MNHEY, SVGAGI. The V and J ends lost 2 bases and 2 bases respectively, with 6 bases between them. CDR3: CASSYKVNTEAFF. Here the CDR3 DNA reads TGTGCCAGCAGTTACAAGGTCAACACTGAAGCTTTCTTT.

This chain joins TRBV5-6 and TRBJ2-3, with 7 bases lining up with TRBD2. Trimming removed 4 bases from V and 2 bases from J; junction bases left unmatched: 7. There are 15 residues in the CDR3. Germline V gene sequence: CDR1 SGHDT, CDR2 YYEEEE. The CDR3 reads CASSPPGGLTDTQYF. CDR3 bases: TGTGCCAGCAGCCCCCCGGGGGGACTCACAGATACGCAGTATTTT.